This entry lists 3 T cell receptor beta chains sequenced from one sample in a study of OX40 agonist ivuxolimab in advanced cancers. The data were produced by immunoSEQ multiplex PCR, yet TCRdb's version contains in-frame clones alone and is incomplete. Here the sample spans 50,000 to 55,000 clones, 80% to 90% being singletons. The specimen was CD4+ or CD8+ T cells sorted from blood, collected in a trial of the OX40 agonist ivuxolimab. Receptors originate from an adult with an advanced solid tumor such as melanoma, head and neck, liver or kidney cancer.

V gene TRBV5-1 combines with J gene TRBJ2-5; 8 positions agree with TRBD2. The junction had 9 bases not matched to a gene; V was cut back by 6 bases and J by 2 bases. The CDR3 is 15 residues long. Looked up from germline, CDR1 is SGHRS and CDR2 is YFSETQ. The CDR3 sequence is CASNIAAGGQETQYF. CDR3 DNA: TGCGCCAGCAACATAGCCGCGGGGGGACAAGAGACCCAGTACTTC.

This rearrangement joins TRBV7-2 to TRBJ2-1; D remains ambiguous. The germline CDR1 and CDR2 sequences are SGHTA and FQGNSA. V was clipped by 3 bases and J by 9 bases, with 9 bases between them. The CDR3 sequence is 12 residues long. CDR3 protein: CASSFLMGEQFF. Written as DNA, the CDR3 is TGTGCCAGCAGCTTTTTGATGGGTGAGCAGTTCTTC.

The chain carries TRBV7-2 and TRBJ1-2, with a tentative D call TRBD1 (6 bases). The CDR3 runs 16 residues. In germline, CDR1 is SGHTA, CDR2 FQGNSA. V shed 0 bases and J shed 0 bases, with 11 bases lying between them. DNA for the CDR3: TGTGCCAGCAGCTTAGCGCCGACAGGAGCTAACTATGGCTACACCTTC. Protein sequence: CASSLAPTGANYGYTF.